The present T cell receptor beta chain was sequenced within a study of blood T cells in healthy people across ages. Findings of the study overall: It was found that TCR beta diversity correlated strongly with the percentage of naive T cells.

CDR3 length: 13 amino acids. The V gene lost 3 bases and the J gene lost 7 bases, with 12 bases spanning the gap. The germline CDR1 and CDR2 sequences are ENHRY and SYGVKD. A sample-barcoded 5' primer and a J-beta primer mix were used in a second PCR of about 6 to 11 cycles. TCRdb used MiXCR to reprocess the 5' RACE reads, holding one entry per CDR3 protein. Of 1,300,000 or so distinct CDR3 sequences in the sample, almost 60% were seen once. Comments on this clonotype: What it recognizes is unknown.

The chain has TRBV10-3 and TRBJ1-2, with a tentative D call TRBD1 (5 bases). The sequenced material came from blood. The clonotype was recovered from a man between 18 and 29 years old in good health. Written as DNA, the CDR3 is TGTGCCATCAGTGATAAGGGGCTAGGTGGCTACACCTTC. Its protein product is CAISDKGLGGYTF.